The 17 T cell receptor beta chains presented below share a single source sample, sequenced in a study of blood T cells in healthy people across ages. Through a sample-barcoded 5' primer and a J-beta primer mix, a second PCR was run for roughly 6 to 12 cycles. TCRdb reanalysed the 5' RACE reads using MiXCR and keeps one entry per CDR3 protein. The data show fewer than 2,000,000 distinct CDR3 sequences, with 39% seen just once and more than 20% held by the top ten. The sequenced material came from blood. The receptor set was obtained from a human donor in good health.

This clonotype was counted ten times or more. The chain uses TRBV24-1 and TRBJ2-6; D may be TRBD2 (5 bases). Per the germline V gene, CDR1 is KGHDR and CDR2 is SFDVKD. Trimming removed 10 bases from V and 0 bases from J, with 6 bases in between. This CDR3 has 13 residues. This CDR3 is CATGASGANVLTF. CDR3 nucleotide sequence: TGTGCCACGGGAGCCTCTGGGGCCAACGTCCTGACTTTC.

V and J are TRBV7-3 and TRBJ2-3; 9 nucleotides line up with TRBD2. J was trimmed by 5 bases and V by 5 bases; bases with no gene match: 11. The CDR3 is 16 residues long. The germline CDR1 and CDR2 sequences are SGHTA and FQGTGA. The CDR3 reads CASSRLAGLAIDTQYF. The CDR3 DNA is TGTGCCAGCAGCCGATTAGCGGGACTAGCAATAGATACGCAGTATTTT.

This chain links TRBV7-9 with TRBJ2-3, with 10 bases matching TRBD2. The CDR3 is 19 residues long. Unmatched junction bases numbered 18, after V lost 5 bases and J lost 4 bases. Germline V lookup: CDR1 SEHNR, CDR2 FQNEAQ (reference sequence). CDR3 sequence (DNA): TGTGCCAGCAGCCGACAGGGGCTAGCGGGGGACCGACCCGCAGATACGCAGTATTTT. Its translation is CASSRQGLAGDRPADTQYF.

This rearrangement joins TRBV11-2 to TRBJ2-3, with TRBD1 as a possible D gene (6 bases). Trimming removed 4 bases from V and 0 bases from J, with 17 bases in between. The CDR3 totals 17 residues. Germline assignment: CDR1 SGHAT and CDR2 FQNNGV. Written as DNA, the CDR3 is TGTGCCAGCAGCTCTATCAGGAGACAGGCTAGCACAGATACGCAGTATTTT. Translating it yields CASSSIRRQASTDTQYF.

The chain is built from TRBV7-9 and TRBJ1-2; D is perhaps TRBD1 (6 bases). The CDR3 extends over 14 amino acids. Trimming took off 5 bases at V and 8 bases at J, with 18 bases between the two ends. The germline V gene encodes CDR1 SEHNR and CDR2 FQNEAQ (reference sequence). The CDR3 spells CASSPQQGRRGYTF. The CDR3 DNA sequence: TGTGCCAGCAGCCCACAGCAGGGGCGGCGAGGCTACACCTTC. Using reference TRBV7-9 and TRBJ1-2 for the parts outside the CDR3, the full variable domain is DTGVSQNPRHKITKRGQNVTFRCDPISEHNRLYWYRQTLGQGPEFLTYFQNEAQLEKSRLLSDRFSAERPKGSFSTLEIQRTEQGDSAMYLCASSPQQGRRGYTFGSGTRLTVV.

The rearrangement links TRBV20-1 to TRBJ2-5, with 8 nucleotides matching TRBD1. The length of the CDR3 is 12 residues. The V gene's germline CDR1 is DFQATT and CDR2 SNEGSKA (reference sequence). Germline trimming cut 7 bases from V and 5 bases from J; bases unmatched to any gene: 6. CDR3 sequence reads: CSVGRTGETQYF. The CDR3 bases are TGCAGTGTTGGAAGGACAGGGGAGACCCAGTACTTC.

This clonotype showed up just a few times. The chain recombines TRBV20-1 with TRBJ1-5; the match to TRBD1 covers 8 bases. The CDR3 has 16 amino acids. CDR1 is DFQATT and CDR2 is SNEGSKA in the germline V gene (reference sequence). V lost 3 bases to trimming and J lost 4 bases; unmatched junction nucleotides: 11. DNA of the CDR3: TGCAGTGCTAGGCCAGGGGGCAGTCCTTGGAATCAGCCCCAGCATTTT. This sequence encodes CSARPGGSPWNQPQHF.

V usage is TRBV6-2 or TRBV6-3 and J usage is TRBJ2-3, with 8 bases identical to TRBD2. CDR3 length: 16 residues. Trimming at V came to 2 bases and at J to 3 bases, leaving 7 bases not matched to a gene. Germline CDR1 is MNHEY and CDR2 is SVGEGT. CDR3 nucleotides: TGTGCCAGCAGTTACCAATCGGGACTAGAGACAGATACGCAGTATTTT. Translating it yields CASSYQSGLETDTQYF.

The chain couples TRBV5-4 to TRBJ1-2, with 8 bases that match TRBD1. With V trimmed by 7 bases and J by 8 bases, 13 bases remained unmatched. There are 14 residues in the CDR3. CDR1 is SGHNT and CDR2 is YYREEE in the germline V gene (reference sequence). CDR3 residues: CASGRQGSSWGYTF. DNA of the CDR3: TGTGCCAGCGGAAGACAGGGGTCGTCGTGGGGCTACACCTTC.

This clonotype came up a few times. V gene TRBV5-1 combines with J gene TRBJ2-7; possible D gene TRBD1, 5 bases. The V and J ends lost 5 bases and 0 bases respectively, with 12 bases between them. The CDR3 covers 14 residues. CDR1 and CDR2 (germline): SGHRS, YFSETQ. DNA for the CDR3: TGCGCCAGCAGATCCCAGGGTTACTCCTACGAGCAGTACTTC. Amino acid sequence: CASRSQGYSYEQYF.

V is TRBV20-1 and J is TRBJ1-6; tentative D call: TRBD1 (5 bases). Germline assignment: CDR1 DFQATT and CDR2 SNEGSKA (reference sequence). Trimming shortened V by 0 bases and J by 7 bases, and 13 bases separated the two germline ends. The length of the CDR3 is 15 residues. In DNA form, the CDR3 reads TGCAGTGCTAGAGAGGCAGGGATGGGCAATTCACCCCTCCACTTT. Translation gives CSAREAGMGNSPLHF.

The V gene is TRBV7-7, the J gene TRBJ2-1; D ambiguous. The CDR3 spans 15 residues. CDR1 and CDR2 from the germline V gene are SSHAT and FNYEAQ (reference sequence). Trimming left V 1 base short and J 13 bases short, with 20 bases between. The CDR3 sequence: CASSLVAEPQETQFF. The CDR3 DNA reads TGTGCCAGCAGCTTAGTTGCAGAACCTCAAGAGACCCAGTTCTTC.

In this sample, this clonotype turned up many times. CDR3 DNA: TGTGCCAGCAGCTTAGAGACAGGGTGGTACGAGCAGTACTTC. Translation gives CASSLETGWYEQYF. This chain uses TRBV7-2 with TRBJ2-7, with TRBD1 matching over 7 bases. Germline CDR1 is SGHTA and CDR2 is FQGNSA. The CDR3 sequence is 14 residues long. V shed 1 base, J shed 4 bases, and the junction held 4 bases outside the gene matches.

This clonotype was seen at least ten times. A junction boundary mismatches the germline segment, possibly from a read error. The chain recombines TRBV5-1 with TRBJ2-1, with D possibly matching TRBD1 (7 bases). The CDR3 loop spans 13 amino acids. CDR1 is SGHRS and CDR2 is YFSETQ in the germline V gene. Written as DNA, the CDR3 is TGTGCCAGCAGCTTTGGAGGGGGCGATGAGCAGTTCTTC. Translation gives CASSFGGGDEQFF. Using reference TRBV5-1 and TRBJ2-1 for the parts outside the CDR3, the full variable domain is KAGVTQTPRYLIKTRGQQVTLSCSPISGHRSVSWYQQTPGQGLQFLFEYFSETQRNKGNFPGRFSGRQFSNSRSEMNVSTLELGDSALYLCASSFGGGDEQFFGPGTRLTVL.

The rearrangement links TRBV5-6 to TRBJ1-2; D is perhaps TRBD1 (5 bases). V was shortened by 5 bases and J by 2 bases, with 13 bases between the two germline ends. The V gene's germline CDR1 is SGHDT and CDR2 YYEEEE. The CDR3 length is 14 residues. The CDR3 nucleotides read TGTGCCAGCAGGACGGGACTCCTCAACTATGGCTACACCTTC. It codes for CASRTGLLNYGYTF.

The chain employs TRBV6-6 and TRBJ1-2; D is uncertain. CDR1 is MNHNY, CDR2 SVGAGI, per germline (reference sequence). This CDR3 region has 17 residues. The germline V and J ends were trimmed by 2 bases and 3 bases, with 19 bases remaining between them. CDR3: CASSYTKSEGYDYGYTF. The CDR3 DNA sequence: TGTGCCAGCAGTTACACGAAGTCAGAGGGTTACGACTATGGCTACACCTTC.

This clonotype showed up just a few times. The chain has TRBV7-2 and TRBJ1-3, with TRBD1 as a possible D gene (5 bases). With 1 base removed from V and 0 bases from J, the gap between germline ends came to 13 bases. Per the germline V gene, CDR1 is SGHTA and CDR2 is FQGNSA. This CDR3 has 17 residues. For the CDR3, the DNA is TGTGCCAGCAGCTTAGATTGGGCAGGGAGCTCTGGAAACACCATATATTTT. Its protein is CASSLDWAGSSGNTIYF.